This T cell receptor beta chain was documented in a study of T-cell reconstitution after alpha-beta-depleted transplantation in children. Study-level points and caveats: The origin of high day-60 TCRbeta diversity in some patients lay in surviving recipient T cells and thymic progenitors. Diversity and T-cell counts at one year after transplant derived mostly from new T cells. Two months or so post-transplant, alpha-beta T cells reportedly derived from several hundred expanded graft clones.

This clonotype was detected only a few times. The antigen is undetermined. As it was prepared, the TCRbeta library received unique molecular identifiers. TCRdb ran MiXCR on the PCR reads and lists one entry per CDR3 protein. Of about 600,000 distinct CDR3 sequences in the sample, 10% to 15% were seen once. In germline, CDR1 is SGHTA, CDR2 FQGNSA. This CDR3 contains 17 residues. Trimming took off 4 bases at V and 4 bases at J, with 22 bases between the two ends. The chain links TRBV7-2 to TRBJ1-1; D unresolved. The sequence came from a male patient aged 10-17 years who had a stem cell transplant for acute myeloid leukemia, so the T cells may come from the graft donor. The specimen comprised PBMCs, mostly from graft donor cells, sampled 360 days after TCRalphabeta/CD19-depleted stem cell transplant. CDR3 bases: TGTGCCAGCAGCTCCAGTCGTGGAGCTATTACCGGCACTGAAGCTTTCTTT. This sequence encodes CASSSSRGAITGTEAFF.